Below, 29 T cell receptor beta chains from the same sample are listed, as sequenced in a study of control samples from healthy donors and cancer patients. Sequencing was performed with immunoSEQ multiplex PCR; in TCRdb, only in-frame clones are kept and a portion is missing. The repertoire includes about 59,000 clones, under 95% of them detected once, and 1.5% to 2% sits in the top ten. The sequenced sample consisted of PBMCs. Receptors originate from a man aged 35 to 55 with colorectal cancer.

The chain is built from TRBV11-2 and TRBJ2-2; D may match TRBD1 or TRBD2 (5 bases each). CDR1 and CDR2 (germline): SGHAT, FQNNGV. V was clipped by 9 bases and J by 2 bases, with 19 bases between them. The CDR3 is 16 amino acids. The CDR3 protein is CASRGWGGRNTGELFF. The CDR3 bases are TGTGCCAGTCGAGGGTGGGGCGGGCGCAACACCGGGGAGCTGTTTTTT.

This clone was seen once. This chain connects TRBV18 to TRBJ1-1; 7 bases fit TRBD1. Unmatched junction bases numbered 7, after V lost 3 bases and J lost 3 bases. In germline, CDR1 is KGHSH, CDR2 LQKENI. The CDR3 has 15 amino acids. The CDR3: CASSPRGPPDTEAFF. The CDR3 DNA follows: TGTGCCAGCTCACCGAGGGGGCCTCCAGACACTGAAGCTTTCTTT.

CDR3 sequence (DNA): TGTGCCAGCAGGGACGGTCACTACGAGCAGTACTTC. It is translated as CASRDGHYEQYF. The chain couples TRBV7-8 to TRBJ2-7; D is ambiguous. V lost 6 bases and J lost 3, with 9 bases in between. CDR3 length: 12 residues. Germline V gene sequence: CDR1 SGHVS, CDR2 FQNEAQ.

The V and J genes are TRBV6-4 and TRBJ2-6, with 7 bases identical to TRBD1. Germline CDR1 MRHNA, CDR2 SNTAGT. Germline trimming cut 4 bases from V and 4 bases from J; bases unmatched to any gene: 7. The CDR3 totals 16 residues. The CDR3 reads CASSVSGGVGANVLTF. The CDR3 DNA follows: TGTGCCAGCAGTGTATCAGGGGGAGTGGGGGCCAACGTCCTGACTTTC.

The chain carries TRBV5-1 and TRBJ1-2; TRBD1 is a possible D gene (5 bases). From germline, CDR1 is SGHRS and CDR2 YFSETQ. The CDR3 totals 15 residues. Trimming removed 0 bases from V and 3 bases from J, with 12 bases in between. Here the CDR3 reads CASSLEGRGDYGYTF. The CDR3 DNA reads as TGCGCCAGCAGCTTGGAAGGGAGGGGAGACTATGGCTACACCTTC. Full variable domain (outside the CDR3, taken from reference TRBV5-1 and TRBJ1-2): KAGVTQTPRYLIKTRGQQVTLSCSPISGHRSVSWYQQTPGQGLQFLFEYFSETQRNKGNFPGRFSGRQFSNSRSEMNVSTLELGDSALYLCASSLEGRGDYGYTFGSGTRLTVV.

The chain has TRBV7-9 and TRBJ1-1; D may be TRBD1 (6 bases). The germline CDR1 and CDR2 sequences are SEHNR and FQNEAQ (reference sequence). Trimming cost V 6 bases and J 1 base, with 12 bases left between them. The CDR3 covers 14 residues. In DNA, the CDR3 is TGTGCCAGCAGATTAAGGGACACGAACACTGAAGCTTTCTTT. Its protein product is CASRLRDTNTEAFF.

This chain uses TRBV19 with TRBJ1-2; TRBD1 is a possible D gene (6 bases). Germline V gene lookup returns CDR1 LNHDA and CDR2 SQIVND (reference sequence). The CDR3 consists of 14 residues. Between the trimmed V and J ends, which lost 3 bases and 4 bases, there was a span of 12 bases. CDR3 amino acids: CASSIAGQLYGYTF. DNA for the CDR3: TGTGCCAGTAGTATTGCCGGACAGCTCTATGGCTACACCTTC.

The J gene is TRBJ2-7, the V gene TRBV19; 12 bases are shared with TRBD2. Germline lookup yields CDR1 LNHDA and CDR2 SQIVND (reference sequence). V gave up 3 bases and J gave up 2 bases; unmatched junction bases: 5. The CDR3 runs 16 residues. CDR3 DNA sequence: TGTGCCAGTAGTATCGTGGCTAGCGGGGGGGCCTACGAGCAGTACTTC. As protein: CASSIVASGGAYEQYF. Filled out from reference TRBV19 and TRBJ2-7, the complete variable domain reads DGGITQSPKYLFRKEGQNVTLSCEQNLNHDAMYWYRQDPGQGLRLIYYSQIVNDFQKGDIAEGYSVSREKKESFPLTVTSAQKNPTAFYLCASSIVASGGAYEQYFGPGTRLTVT.

The chain links TRBV11-2 to TRBJ2-1, with a weak D call TRBD2 (5 bases). CDR3 length: 16 amino acids. V lost 5 bases, J lost 0 bases, and 14 bases lay in between. CDR1 and CDR2 from the germline V gene are SGHAT and FQNNGV. The CDR3 sequence is CASSQTLGSSYNEQFF. Written as DNA, the CDR3 is TGTGCCAGCAGCCAAACCCTGGGGAGCTCCTACAATGAGCAGTTCTTC.

The table lists this clone with a count of one. V usage is TRBV27 and J usage is TRBJ1-2; maybe TRBD1 (5 bases). Germline CDR1 is MNHEY and CDR2 is SMNVEV (reference sequence). The CDR3 contains 13 residues. Trimming pared 6 bases from V and 5 bases from J, leaving 13 bases between. In DNA, the CDR3 is TGTGCCAGCAGCCCGGGGGTTTGGTATGGCTACACCTTC. Translating gives CASSPGVWYGYTF.

This clone was observed once. The chain links TRBV5-4 to TRBJ1-6; 11 nucleotides line up with TRBD1. CDR1 SGHNT and CDR2 YYREEE come from the germline V gene (reference sequence). This CDR3 has 16 residues. The trim removed 4 bases at V and 9 bases at J, leaving 9 bases unmatched. The CDR3 DNA is TGTGCCAGCAGCCCCGGACAGGGGGCGAACGGTTCACCCCTCCACTTT. This gives the protein CASSPGQGANGSPLHF.

This chain joins TRBV3-1 (or the pseudogene TRBV3-2) and TRBJ2-5; tentative D call: TRBD1 (6 bases). This CDR3 comprises 18 residues. CDR1 LGHDT and CDR2 YNNKEL come from the germline V gene (reference sequence). Trimming left V 1 base short and J 1 base short, with 19 bases between. CDR3 in amino acids: CASSQGLPGAGLQETQYF. CDR3 sequence (DNA): TGTGCCAGCAGCCAAGGTCTTCCAGGGGCAGGGCTCCAAGAGACCCAGTACTTC.

The rearrangement joins TRBV15 to TRBJ2-7; D gene unclear. The CDR3 loop spans 15 amino acids. The V end was cut by 2 bases, the J end by 3 bases, with 14 bases between. Germline V gene sequence: CDR1 LNHNV, CDR2 YYDKDF (reference sequence). CDR3 nucleotides: TGTGCCACCAGCAGATCGACACAAAACTACTACGAGCAGTACTTC. Protein product: CATSRSTQNYYEQYF.

This clone is a singleton in its sample. The CDR3: CASRDELILYEQYF. In nucleotides, the CDR3 is TGTGCCAGCAGGGACGAACTCATCCTCTACGAGCAGTACTTC. This chain joins TRBV28 and TRBJ2-7; D gene unclear. V lost 6 bases, J lost 3 bases, and 15 bases lay in between. The CDR3 is 14 amino acids. CDR1 and CDR2 (germline): MDHEN, SYDVKM.

CDR3 sequence: CATSDFRRVWEKLFF. As DNA, the CDR3 is TGTGCCACCAGTGATTTCCGCAGGGTATGGGAAAAACTGTTTTTT. The chain couples TRBV24-1 to TRBJ1-4; a weak D match, TRBD1 (5 bases). The length of the CDR3 is 15 residues. V was cut by 1 base and J by 8 bases, with 13 bases left in between. CDR1 is KGHDR and CDR2 is SFDVKD in the germline V gene.

This chain links TRBV25-1 with TRBJ1-4; D is ambiguous. Trimming removed 3 bases at V and 10 bases at J, with 24 bases between. Germline V lookup: CDR1 MGHDK, CDR2 SYGVNS. This CDR3 has 17 residues. As DNA, the CDR3 is TGTGCCAGCAGTGATGACGGCCTAGTGACCTCAGATGGAAAACTGTTTTTT. It yields the protein CASSDDGLVTSDGKLFF.

The V call is TRBV19, the J call TRBJ1-2; maybe TRBD1 (6 bases). The germline CDR1 and CDR2 sequences are LNHDA and SQIVND (reference sequence). The CDR3 extends over 17 amino acids. The V end was cut by 7 bases, the J end by 8 bases, with 29 bases between. The DNA of the CDR3 is TGTGCCAGTACCCCCTTCCGGGTCCGCCGGGTAGGGGGAGGCTACACCTTC. This gives the protein CASTPFRVRRVGGGYTF.

This chain links TRBV7-8 with TRBJ1-5; the D gene is possibly TRBD1 (5 bases). CDR3 length: 15 amino acids. Germline CDR1 reads SGHVS; CDR2 reads FQNEAQ. V was cut by 8 bases and J by 1 base, with 15 bases left in between. CDR3 loop: CASGEGTYSNQPQHF. DNA of the CDR3: TGTGCCAGCGGGGAGGGGACGTACAGCAATCAGCCCCAGCATTTT.

This chain connects TRBV7-8 to TRBJ1-1, with TRBD1 matching over 7 bases. Germline trimming cut 5 bases from V and 4 bases from J; bases unmatched to any gene: 7. Germline CDR1 and CDR2: SGHVS and FQNEAQ. This CDR3 contains 14 residues. CDR3 nucleotide sequence: TGTGCCAGCAGCATGAACAGGGGATTCACTGAAGCTTTCTTT. It yields the protein CASSMNRGFTEAFF.

This clone is a singleton in its sample. The chain couples TRBV30 to TRBJ2-7, with D possibly matching TRBD1 (6 bases). Germline V lookup: CDR1 GTSNPN, CDR2 SVGIG (reference sequence). Trimming took off 5 bases at V and 7 bases at J, with 15 bases between the two ends. This CDR3 comprises 12 residues. In DNA, the CDR3 is TGTGCCTGGGGGGGCGGGTCGCGTGAGCAGTACTTC. Translation: CAWGGGSREQYF.

J is TRBJ1-6 and V is TRBV14; maybe TRBD1 (5 bases). V dropped 2 bases and J dropped 9 bases, with 11 bases sitting between them. Germline assignment: CDR1 SGHDN and CDR2 FVKESK. There are 14 residues in the CDR3. The CDR3 nucleotides read TGTGCCAGCAGCCAAACCGGGACCGCTTCACCCCTCCACTTT. As protein: CASSQTGTASPLHF.

This rearrangement joins TRBV6-5 to TRBJ1-6; TRBD1 agrees at 10 bases. The CDR3 extends over 13 amino acids. After removal of 8 bases from V and 9 bases from J, the junction contained 4 bases not matched to a gene. Germline loops: CDR1 MNHEY, CDR2 SVGAGI. CDR3 residues: CASGGTGASPLHF. The DNA of the CDR3 is TGTGCCAGCGGGGGGACAGGGGCTTCACCCCTCCACTTT.

The chain couples TRBV6-5 to TRBJ1-2; D gene unclear. Trimming cost V 6 bases and J 5 bases, with 13 bases left between them. This CDR3 region has 13 residues. Germline CDR1 is MNHEY and CDR2 is SVGAGI. The CDR3 DNA follows: TGTGCCAGCAGCAGGACGAGAACTTATGGCTACACCTTC. Translating it yields CASSRTRTYGYTF.

V is TRBV5-4 and J is TRBJ2-3, with 7 bases lining up with TRBD2. J lost 5 bases, V lost 0 bases, and 12 bases had no gene match. Germline V gene sequence: CDR1 SGHNT, CDR2 YYREEE (reference sequence). The CDR3 is 17 residues long. This chain's CDR3 is CASSLGGGGPSGDTQYF. CDR3 bases: TGTGCCAGCAGCTTGGGGGGCGGGGGACCTTCAGGAGATACGCAGTATTTT.

The chain links TRBV27 to TRBJ1-3; D ambiguous. Between the trimmed V and J ends, which lost 5 bases and 0 bases, there was a span of 8 bases. The CDR3 has 14 residues. Germline CDR1 MNHEY, CDR2 SMNVEV (reference sequence). CDR3 sequence: CASSRSFSGNTIYF. The CDR3 DNA reads as TGTGCCAGCAGTCGATCCTTCTCTGGAAACACCATATATTTT.

The CDR3 loop is CASSQQQGYGYTF. Written as DNA, the CDR3 is TGTGCCAGCAGCCAGCAACAGGGGTATGGCTACACCTTC. The chain has TRBV14 and TRBJ1-2; TRBD1 matches 7 bases. Trimming removed 3 bases from V and 5 bases from J; junction bases left unmatched: 3. Looked up from germline, CDR1 is SGHDN and CDR2 is FVKESK. The CDR3 is made up of 13 amino acids. Variable domain in full (rest from reference TRBV14 and TRBJ1-2): EAGVTQFPSHSVIEKGQTVTLRCDPISGHDNLYWYRRVMGKEIKFLLHFVKESKQDESGMPNNRFLAERTGGTYSTLKVQPAELEDSGVYFCASSQQQGYGYTFGSGTRLTVV.

This chain joins TRBV19 and TRBJ2-7, with TRBD1 matching 8 bases. V lost 3 bases, J lost 5 bases, and 6 bases stayed unmatched. This CDR3 spans 14 amino acids. Germline V gives CDR1 LNHDA, CDR2 SQIVND (reference sequence). The CDR3 nucleotides read TGTGCCAGTAGTATCCAGGGGGCGCAAAACGAGCAGTACTTC. This gives the protein CASSIQGAQNEQYF.

J is TRBJ1-1 and V is TRBV9, with D unresolved. V lost 4 bases and J lost 1, with 11 bases in between. Per germline, CDR1 SGDLS and CDR2 YYNGEE. This CDR3 contains 14 residues. The CDR3 bases are TGTGCCAGCAGCACCCGTCATTCGAACACTGAAGCTTTCTTT. This codes for CASSTRHSNTEAFF.

The chain recombines TRBV5-8 with TRBJ1-1; a possible D gene is TRBD1 (6 bases). The CDR3 has 12 amino acids. Germline assignment: CDR1 SGHTS and CDR2 YDEGEE. V lost 5 bases, J lost 8 bases, and 13 bases lay in between. CDR3 residues: CASRGTTLEAFF. DNA for the CDR3: TGTGCCAGCAGGGGGACAACCCTAGAAGCTTTCTTT.